Listed below are T cell receptor beta chains from one sample, sequenced in a study of blood T cell repertoires in COVID-19. Generated by immunoSEQ multiplex PCR, the TCRdb table keeps only in-frame clones and is missing some. The table has some 200,000 clones, 80% to 95% seen once; the top ten hold roughly 0.56%. The material sequenced was peripheral blood. The receptors derive from a man between 45 and 60 years old with acute or convalescent COVID-19. Both conserved end residues are part of each CDR3. A D gene is named only where the DNA matches it firmly. Clone size is not always given. Where it is, it says once, few, many or a class for expanded clones.

CASSFVRGRRGNSPLHF | TGTGCCAGCAGTTTCGTCAGGGGGCGCCGTGGTAATTCACCCCTCCACTTT | TRBD1 | TRBJ1-6 | TRBV28 | -
CASSYQGLSGNTIYF | TGTGCCAGCAGCTATCAGGGGCTTTCTGGAAACACCATATATTTT | - | TRBJ1-3 | TRBV7-9 | -
CASSSQTDYEQYF | TGTGCCAGCAGTTCCCAGACTGACTACGAGCAGTACTTC | - | TRBJ2-7 | TRBV12-3/TRBV12-4 | -
CASSPGDAISGNTIYF | TGTGCCAGTAGTCCGGGGGACGCTATCTCTGGAAACACCATATATTTT | - | TRBJ1-3 | TRBV19 | -
CASSLEHTRSDTQYF | TGTGCCAGCAGCTTAGAACACACTAGATCAGATACGCAGTATTTT | - | TRBJ2-3 | TRBV7-8 | -
CASSAGGWEVTQYF | TGTGCCAGCAGTGCCGGGGGGTGGGAGGTGACCCAGTACTTC | TRBD2 | TRBJ2-5 | TRBV7-2 | -
CAISTGGPSNEQFF | TGTGCCATCAGTACGGGGGGGCCGAGCAATGAGCAGTTCTTC | TRBD2 | TRBJ2-1 | TRBV10-3 | once
CASSLGAGNYGYTF | TGTGCCAGCAGTTTGGGCGCAGGTAACTATGGCTACACCTTC | - | TRBJ1-2 | TRBV28 | -
CATSAYLAANYNEQFF | TGTGCCACCAGTGCGTACCTAGCGGCAAACTACAATGAGCAGTTCTTC | TRBD2 | TRBJ2-1 | TRBV24-1 | -
CASSSSGGRADTQYF | TGTGCCAGCAGTTCGAGCGGGGGGAGGGCAGATACGCAGTATTTT | TRBD2 | TRBJ2-3 | TRBV28 | -
CASSFRAGEDEQFF | TGCGCCAGCAGCTTCCGGGCTGGGGAGGATGAGCAGTTCTTC | - | TRBJ2-1 | TRBV5-1 | -
CASSSGTGGEPQHF | TGTGCCAGCTCATCTGGGACAGGGGGCGAACCCCAGCATTTT | TRBD1 | TRBJ1-5 | TRBV18 | -
CSVEGAGGDYALYEQYF | TGCAGCGTTGAAGGGGCCGGGGGGGATTACGCCCTATACGAGCAGTACTTC | TRBD2 | TRBJ2-7 | TRBV29-1 | -
CASKGDRGLSNQPQHF | TGTGCCAGTAAGGGAGACAGGGGGTTGAGCAATCAGCCCCAGCATTTT | TRBD1 | TRBJ1-5 | TRBV19 | -
CAITQGTSGNTIYF | TGTGCCATCACCCAGGGGACCTCTGGAAACACCATATATTTT | - | TRBJ1-3 | TRBV10-3 | -
CASSQHWRPPSYNEQFF | TGTGCCAGCAGCCAACACTGGAGGCCCCCCTCCTACAATGAGCAGTTCTTC | - | TRBJ2-1 | TRBV14 | -
CASSLLEDQPQHF | TGTGCCAGCAGCTTACTAGAGGATCAGCCCCAGCATTTT | - | TRBJ1-5 | TRBV7-8 | -
CASSQEGRGGTEAFF | TGTGCCAGCAGCCAAGAGGGTAGAGGGGGCACTGAAGCTTTCTTT | - | TRBJ1-1 | TRBV3-1/TRBV3-2 | -
CASSLLAGEVEQFF | TGTGCCAGCAGTTTACTAGCGGGAGAGGTTGAGCAGTTCTTC | TRBD2 | TRBJ2-1 | TRBV27 | -
CASSLALAGGQETQYF | TGTGCCAGCAGCTTAGCGCTAGCGGGGGGGCAAGAGACCCAGTACTTC | TRBD2 | TRBJ2-5 | TRBV7-9 | -
CASSSQRGNREETQYF | TGTGCCAGCAGTTCCCAGAGGGGGAATAGGGAAGAGACCCAGTACTTC | - | TRBJ2-5 | TRBV28 | -
CASSYEAARDYGYTF | TGTGCCAGCAGTTACGAGGCCGCCAGGGACTATGGCTACACCTTC | - | TRBJ1-2 | TRBV6-6 | -
CASSQDPTVSEAFF | TGCGCCAGCAGCCAAGATCCTACAGTCTCTGAAGCTTTCTTT | - | TRBJ1-1 | TRBV4-1 | once
CASSLIVQGPHEQYF | TGTGCCAGCAGCTTGATCGTACAGGGGCCCCACGAGCAGTACTTC | TRBD1 | TRBJ2-7 | TRBV7-9 | -
CASSLGQGPYNEQFF | TGTGCCAGCAGCTTAGGACAGGGACCCTACAATGAGCAGTTCTTC | TRBD1 | TRBJ2-1 | TRBV11-3 | -
CASSVSFDSSYEQYF | TGTGCCAGCAGCGTAAGTTTCGACAGCTCCTACGAGCAGTACTTC | - | TRBJ2-7 | TRBV9 | -
CASSSSAGWGLGNTEAFF | TGTGCCAGCAGCTCCTCTGCAGGTTGGGGACTCGGGAACACTGAAGCTTTCTTT | - | TRBJ1-1 | TRBV25-1 | -
CASSSTPILEQFF | TGTGCCAGCAGCTCGACACCGATCCTAGAGCAGTTCTTC | - | TRBJ2-1 | TRBV6-5 | -
CASSRGGYSYNEQFF | TGCGCCAGCAGCCGCGGGGGCTACTCCTACAATGAGCAGTTCTTC | - | TRBJ2-1 | TRBV5-1 | -
CASSGTSGNEQFF | TGTGCCAGCAGCGGGACTAGCGGTAATGAGCAGTTCTTC | TRBD2 | TRBJ2-1 | TRBV6-5 | once
CASSMSGDEETQYF | TGTGCCAGTAGTATGTCGGGGGACGAAGAGACCCAGTACTTC | - | TRBJ2-5 | TRBV19 | -
CASRAADRVYEQYF | TGTGCCAGCAGGGCAGCCGACAGGGTATACGAGCAGTACTTC | TRBD1 | TRBJ2-7 | TRBV6-5 | -
CASSLWPPIRGNSQYEQYF | TGTGCCAGCAGTTTATGGCCTCCCATAAGGGGGAATAGTCAGTACGAGCAGTACTTC | - | TRBJ2-7 | TRBV27 | -
CASSPATTSGRYQETQYF | TGTGCCAGCTCACCAGCTACGACTAGCGGGAGATACCAAGAGACCCAGTACTTC | TRBD2 | TRBJ2-5 | TRBV18 | -
CASGFRGDTQYF | TGTGCCAGCGGATTCAGGGGGGATACGCAGTATTTT | TRBD1 | TRBJ2-3 | TRBV6-5 | -
CASSPTVMNTEAFF | TGTGCCAGCTCACCGACAGTCATGAACACTGAAGCTTTCTTT | - | TRBJ1-1 | TRBV18 | -
CASSNGPRRGRMAFF | TGTGCCAGTAGTAATGGCCCTCGGCGGGGAAGAATGGCTTTCTTT | - | TRBJ1-1 | TRBV19 | -
CASSPGWANEKLFF | TGTGCCAGCAGCCCAGGGTGGGCTAATGAAAAACTGTTTTTT | - | TRBJ1-4 | TRBV7-9 | once
CASSWDRSWGTDTQYF | TGTGCCAGCAGTTGGGACAGATCTTGGGGCACAGATACGCAGTATTTT | TRBD1 | TRBJ2-3 | TRBV6-6 | once
CASSRPTSGYNEQFF | TGTGCCAGCAGCAGACCGACTAGCGGTTACAATGAGCAGTTCTTC | TRBD2 | TRBJ2-1 | TRBV7-9 | few
CASKYRLSHTEAFF | TGTGCCAGCAAGTACCGACTCTCACACACTGAAGCTTTCTTT | - | TRBJ1-1 | TRBV6-5 | once
CASSLFAGLGYNEQFF | TGTGCCAGCAGTTTATTTGCAGGGCTGGGGTACAATGAGCAGTTCTTC | - | TRBJ2-1 | TRBV28 | -
CATSDFPGTHGRQYF | TGTGCCACCAGTGATTTTCCCGGGACGCACGGGAGGCAGTATTTT | - | TRBJ2-3 | TRBV24-1 | -
CASSDLGTANGYTF | TGTGCCAGCAGTGACCTCGGGACAGCGAATGGCTACACCTTC | TRBD1 | TRBJ1-2 | TRBV25-1 | once
CASSIGTAEKHF | TGTGCCAGCAGTATTGGGACAGCCGAAAAGCATTTT | TRBD1 | TRBJ1-5 | TRBV5-8 | -
CAWSPDTQGQYF | TGTGCCTGGAGTCCCGACACCCAAGGGCAGTATTTT | - | TRBJ2-3 | TRBV30 | once
CASSQFGTSGDNEQFF | TGCGCCAGCAGCCAGTTCGGGACTAGCGGCGACAATGAGCAGTTCTTC | TRBD2 | TRBJ2-1 | TRBV4-1 | -
CASSARGSTYEQYF | TGTGCCAGCAGTGCGCGGGGTTCCACCTACGAGCAGTACTTC | - | TRBJ2-7 | TRBV27 | -
CASSPGFTEAFF | TGTGCCAGCAGCCCAGGCTTTACTGAAGCTTTCTTT | - | TRBJ1-1 | TRBV3-1/TRBV3-2 | -
CASRLDGDQPQHF | TGTGCCAGTAGACTTGACGGAGATCAGCCCCAGCATTTT | - | TRBJ1-5 | TRBV19 | -
CAISEDRLNTEAFF | TGTGCCATCAGTGAGGACAGGTTGAACACTGAAGCTTTCTTT | - | TRBJ1-1 | TRBV10-3 | -
CASSQASRADTQYF | TGTGCCAGCAGCCAAGCCTCTCGGGCAGATACGCAGTATTTT | - | TRBJ2-3 | TRBV3-1/TRBV3-2 | -
CASSFGQGAGGANVLTF | TGTGCCAGCAGCTTTGGACAGGGGGCTGGTGGGGCCAACGTCCTGACTTTC | TRBD1 | TRBJ2-6 | TRBV5-4 | -
CATSDISGRPTDTQYF | TGTGCCACCAGTGATATCAGCGGGAGGCCCACAGATACGCAGTATTTT | TRBD2 | TRBJ2-3 | TRBV24-1 | -
CASSYRGADYGYTF | TGTGCCAGCAGCTACCGGGGGGCTGACTATGGCTACACCTTC | - | TRBJ1-2 | TRBV3-1/TRBV3-2 | -
CASSQGTGWREQYF | TGTGCCAGCAGCCAGGGGACAGGGTGGCGCGAGCAGTACTTC | TRBD1 | TRBJ2-7 | TRBV14 | -
CASSLSRQGAASGANVLTF | TGTGCCAGCAGTTTATCGAGACAGGGGGCTGCCTCTGGGGCCAACGTCCTGACTTTC | TRBD1 | TRBJ2-6 | TRBV27 | -
CASSWTGVNQPQHF | TGTGCCAGCAGCTGGACAGGGGTCAATCAGCCCCAGCATTTT | TRBD1 | TRBJ1-5 | TRBV6-2/TRBV6-3 | -
CASSHPGQGAGETQYF | TGTGCCAGCAGTCACCCGGGACAGGGGGCCGGAGAGACCCAGTACTTC | TRBD1 | TRBJ2-5 | TRBV2 | -
CASSRGGGLAGGYEQYF | TGTGCCAGCAGCCGTGGGGGGGGACTAGCGGGAGGTTACGAGCAGTACTTC | TRBD2 | TRBJ2-7 | TRBV7-2 | -